A single sample is the source of the 5 T cell receptor beta chains below, sequenced in a study of CD4 T cells in relation to SARS-CoV-2 and coronaviruses. Their cognate antigens are unknown. Only in-frame clones appear in the TCRdb table, and some are missing; sequencing was by immunoSEQ multiplex PCR. The sample consists of some 38,000 clones, about three quarters of them appearing once. Sequencing used memory CD4+ T cells from PBMCs, cultured in vitro. The receptor source for this set is an adult with COVID-19.

This chain connects TRBV9 to TRBJ2-3; a weak D match, TRBD2 (5 bases). Trimming removed 4 bases from V and 1 base from J, with 13 bases in between. This CDR3 region has 15 residues. Germline loops: CDR1 SGDLS, CDR2 YYNGEE. Here the CDR3 reads CASSPLGSGTDTQYF. The CDR3 DNA follows: TGTGCCAGCAGCCCCTTGGGGAGCGGCACAGATACGCAGTATTTT. Supplemented by reference TRBV9 and TRBJ2-3, the full variable domain reads DSGVTQTPKHLITATGQRVTLRCSPRSGDLSVYWYQQSLDQGLQFLIQYYNGEERAKGNILERFSAQQFPDLHSELNLSSLELGDSALYFCASSPLGSGTDTQYFGPGTRLTVL.

This rearrangement joins TRBV6-1 to TRBJ1-1; 7 nucleotides match TRBD1. Trimming took 0 bases from V and 4 from J; bases not matched to a gene: 2. CDR1 and CDR2 (germline): MNHNS, SASEGT. This CDR3 is 14 amino acids long. The CDR3 DNA reads TGTGCCAGCAGTGAAGCAGGGGGCCGCACTGAAGCTTTCTTT. Translation gives CASSEAGGRTEAFF.

This CDR3 reads CASSEGGSGANVLTF. The CDR3 DNA reads TGTGCCAGCAGTGAAGGGGGCTCTGGGGCCAACGTCCTGACTTTC. The chain is built from TRBV6-1 and TRBJ2-6; D remains unclear. Germline CDR1 is MNHNS and CDR2 is SASEGT. Trimming took off 1 base at V and 0 bases at J, with 4 bases between the two ends. This CDR3 has 15 amino acids.

This clone was detected once. The rearrangement links TRBV9 to TRBJ1-2; D is ambiguous. CDR3 length: 12 residues. Trimming stripped 3 bases from V and 5 bases from J, with 8 bases between. CDR1 and CDR2 (germline): SGDLS, YYNGEE. DNA for the CDR3: TGTGCCAGCAGCGCCACGGGATATGGCTACACCTTC. Amino acids: CASSATGYGYTF.

The chain recombines TRBV6-5 with TRBJ1-3; D gene uncertain. The CDR3 spans 15 residues. V lost 5 bases and J 2 bases, leaving 13 bases between the germline ends. From germline, CDR1 is MNHEY and CDR2 SVGAGI. In DNA form, the CDR3 reads TGTGCCAGCAGTCAGGAGCTCATGCCTGGAAACACCATATATTTT. It is translated as CASSQELMPGNTIYF.